The rows below give T cell receptor beta chains drawn from one sample of a study of T cell repertoires in cytomegalovirus infection. These receptors' targets are unknown. In TCRdb, the reads were re-called with MiXCR into one record per CDR3 protein. Altogether about 310,000 distinct CDR3 sequences are present, around a quarter being singletons, with the ten largest covering more than 10%. The sample here was cultured PBMCs, taken from culture after CMV antigen stimulation. These receptors all stem from a human donor in good health (CMV status not recorded). Some clones in this sample may be carry-over from other donors' samples. Both conserved end residues are part of each CDR3. Fields, in order: J gene, clone size, D gene, V gene, CDR3 protein, CDR3 DNA. D genes are given only for firm matches. Size tells how often a clone was seen (once, few, many) or the class of an expanded clone, and some rows leave it out.

>TRBJ2-1|many|NA|TRBV11-3
CASSFGRTPSDEQFF
TGTGCCAGCAGCTTCGGAAGGACCCCCTCCGATGAGCAGTTCTTC
>TRBJ2-2|few|TRBD2|TRBV14
CASSQEPGGYTGELFF
TGTGCCAGCAGCCAAGAGCCGGGGGGATACACCGGGGAGCTGTTTTTT
>TRBJ2-1|few|NA|TRBV5-6
CASSPGHVEQFF
TGTGCCAGCAGCCCGGGACATGTTGAGCAGTTCTTC
>TRBJ2-5|many|TRBD2|TRBV5-1
CASSLAGAETQYF
TGCGCCAGCAGCTTAGCGGGAGCAGAGACCCAGTACTTC
>TRBJ1-2|few|NA|TRBV28
CATVQGNYGYTF
TGTGCCACCGTCCAGGGGAACTATGGCTACACCTTC
>TRBJ2-3|many|TRBD2|TRBV27
CASSPPREGGTDTQYF
TGTGCCAGCAGTCCCCCGCGGGAGGGCGGCACAGATACGCAGTATTTT
>TRBJ1-3|NA|NA|TRBV15
CATSRAGRGVPGNTIYF
TGTGCCACCAGCAGAGCCGGCAGGGGAGTCCCTGGAAACACCATATATTTT
>TRBJ2-1|NA|TRBD2|TRBV29-1
CSVDGRFAGDNEQFF
TGCAGCGTTGACGGTAGATTCGCGGGAGACAATGAGCAGTTCTTC
>TRBJ2-7|medium-sized|TRBD2|TRBV28
CASSLPEGLAHEQYF
TGTGCCAGCAGTTTACCCGAGGGACTAGCTCACGAGCAGTACTTC
>TRBJ2-3|NA|NA|TRBV28
CASSPHWALGADTQYF
TGTGCCAGCAGCCCCCACTGGGCCCTCGGCGCAGATACGCAGTATTTT
>TRBJ2-5|few|TRBD1|TRBV6-1
CASSFRTGSEETQYF
TGTGCCAGCAGTTTCCGGACAGGGTCGGAGGAGACCCAGTACTTC
>TRBJ1-2|NA|NA|TRBV6-2/TRBV6-3
CASLRAGLWYGYTF
TGTGCCAGCCTACGCGCGGGCTTGTGGTATGGCTACACCTTC
>TRBJ2-5|NA|TRBD1|TRBV19
CASTPPGQGAETQYF
TGTGCCAGTACCCCGCCGGGACAGGGGGCGGAGACCCAGTACTTC
>TRBJ1-2|few|NA|TRBV12-5
CASGLASDGGYTF
TGTGCTAGTGGTTTGGCATCGGACGGAGGCTACACCTTC
>TRBJ2-7|few|NA|TRBV6-1
CASSPLGGGRLAYEQYF
TGTGCCAGCAGTCCCCTCGGCGGCGGAAGGCTGGCCTACGAGCAGTACTTC
>TRBJ1-1|NA|NA|TRBV12-3/TRBV12-4
CASSDPGAGTEAFF
TGTGCCAGCAGTGACCCGGGGGCGGGCACTGAAGCTTTCTTT
>TRBJ2-1|NA|TRBD2|TRBV20-1
CSASWLAGGPSEQFF
TGCAGTGCTAGTTGGCTAGCGGGAGGGCCTAGTGAGCAGTTCTTC
>TRBJ1-1|many|NA|TRBV7-8
CASSPRGTNTEAFF
TGTGCCAGCAGCCCTAGGGGGACGAACACTGAAGCTTTCTTT
>TRBJ2-7|NA|NA|TRBV7-2
CASSWVSGSSYEQYF
TGTGCCAGCAGCTGGGTATCCGGGAGTTCGTACGAGCAGTACTTC
>TRBJ2-1|few|NA|TRBV7-6
CASSGGGEGVNEQFF
TGTGCCAGCAGCGGAGGGGGGGAGGGCGTCAATGAGCAGTTCTTC
>TRBJ1-6|NA|NA|TRBV12-3/TRBV12-4
CASSPTLYNSPLHF
TGTGCCAGCAGTCCTACACTATATAATTCACCCCTCCACTTT
>TRBJ2-1|few|TRBD1|TRBV28
CASSLYTGGSNEQFF
TGTGCCAGCAGTTTATATACAGGGGGGTCCAATGAGCAGTTCTTC
>TRBJ2-1|NA|NA|TRBV19
CASSPIRGSVIPYNEQFF
TGTGCCAGTAGTCCCATAAGGGGATCGGTAATACCCTACAATGAGCAGTTCTTC
>TRBJ1-6|many|TRBD1|TRBV10-3
CAISTGGDRLHF
TGTGCCATCAGCACCGGCGGGGACAGACTCCACTTT
>TRBJ2-3|NA|NA|TRBV11-2
CASGQLGDTQYF
TGTGCCAGCGGCCAGCTGGGCGATACGCAGTATTTT